A single sample gave rise to the 28 T cell receptor beta chains below, sequenced in a study of a mutant IDH1 vaccine in newly diagnosed glioma. Sequencing was performed with immunoSEQ multiplex PCR; in TCRdb, only in-frame clones are kept and a portion is missing. This sample has approximately 52,000 clones, with less than 85% found just once. Specified time point: week 47, end of study. Mutant IDH1 20-mer peptide, at 300 ug, made up each vaccine dose, with topical imiquimod. These receptors' targets are unknown. The sequenced sample was PBMCs, obtained from a glioma patient whose treatment included an IDH1 peptide vaccine. The receptors shown here come from a woman aged 35 to 49 with glioma. Some clones in this sample may be carry-over from other donors' samples.

This clone was counted a few times. The chain has TRBV6-5 and TRBJ1-1, with a weak D call TRBD1 (5 bases). Trimming took off 8 bases at V and 5 bases at J, with 21 bases between the two ends. Germline V gene lookup returns CDR1 MNHEY and CDR2 SVGAGI. The CDR3 is 15 amino acids. Here the CDR3 DNA reads TGTGCCAGCGGGCCTAGGACGGCAGGGAGTACTGAAGCTTTCTTT. It encodes CASGPRTAGSTEAFF.

The V and J genes are TRBV6-5 and TRBJ1-1; possibly TRBD1 for D (6 bases). Germline values: CDR1 MNHEY, CDR2 SVGAGI. V was shortened by 4 bases and J by 6 bases, with 12 bases between the two germline ends. The CDR3 totals 13 residues. CDR3 DNA sequence: TGTGCCAGCAGTTCCCGGGGGGGCGCTGAAGCTTTCTTT. Amino acid sequence: CASSSRGGAEAFF.

Only a few counts were recorded for this clone. The rearrangement uses TRBV2 and TRBJ1-2; weak D call: TRBD1 (5 bases). CDR3 length: 15 residues. Between the trimmed V and J ends, which lost 7 bases and 5 bases, there was a span of 20 bases. Germline CDR1 and CDR2: SNHLY and FYNNEI. In nucleotides, the CDR3 is TGTGCCAGCACCGTGACCCGAACAGGATTATATGGCTACACCTTC. Translated: CASTVTRTGLYGYTF.

The chain recombines TRBV6-1 with TRBJ1-2, with 10 bases matching TRBD1. The junction had 10 bases not matched to a gene; V was cut back by 4 bases and J by 5 bases. Germline V gene sequence: CDR1 MNHNS, CDR2 SASEGT. CDR3 length: 16 residues. The CDR3: CASSGFTDRGFYGYTF. The DNA of the CDR3 is TGTGCCAGCAGTGGGTTTACGGACAGGGGGTTTTATGGCTACACCTTC.

The gene calls are TRBV15 and TRBJ2-7; D may match TRBD1 or TRBD2 (5 bases each). Germline loops: CDR1 LNHNV, CDR2 YYDKDF (reference sequence). This CDR3 has 15 amino acids. V lost 0 bases and J 13 bases, leaving 22 bases between the germline ends. Here the CDR3 reads CATSRDHEGRGGYYF. CDR3 DNA: TGTGCCACCAGCAGAGATCACGAGGGGCGCGGAGGTTATTACTTC. Drawing the rest from reference TRBV15 and TRBJ2-7, the complete variable domain is DAMVIQNPRYQVTQFGKPVTLSCSQTLNHNVMYWYQQKSSQAPKLLFHYYDKDFNNEADTPDNFQSRRPNTSFCFLDIRSPGLGDTAMYLCATSRDHEGRGGYYFGPGTRLTVT.

The chain couples TRBV9 to TRBJ1-3; no clear D gene. CDR1 SGDLS and CDR2 YYNGEE come from the germline V gene. The CDR3 totals 14 residues. V lost 0 bases and J lost 0, with 4 bases in between. The CDR3 sequence is CASSVEASGNTIYF. In DNA form, the CDR3 reads TGTGCCAGCAGCGTAGAGGCCTCTGGAAACACCATATATTTT.

In this sample, this clone turned up a few times. The chain uses TRBV30 and TRBJ1-3; D perhaps matches TRBD1 (5 bases). The germline V gene has CDR1 GTSNPN and CDR2 SVGIG (reference sequence). Trimming shortened V by 3 bases and J by 0 bases, and 9 bases separated the two germline ends. The CDR3 sequence is 14 residues long. Written as DNA, the CDR3 is TGTGCCTGGAGCCAGGGTTCCTCTGGAAACACCATATATTTT. Translation gives CAWSQGSSGNTIYF.

This clone was observed a single time. The chain links TRBV27 to TRBJ1-3; D is ambiguous. This CDR3 spans 14 amino acids. Germline V gene data show CDR1 as MNHEY and CDR2 as SMNVEV (reference sequence). With 4 bases removed from V and 4 bases from J, the gap between germline ends came to 11 bases. The CDR3 loop is CASSSALGGNTIYF. Here the CDR3 DNA reads TGTGCCAGCAGTTCAGCTTTGGGGGGAAACACCATATATTTT.

This clone was counted a single time. The CDR3 loop reads CSVRNGGNTEAFF. The CDR3 DNA is TGCAGCGTTCGCAACGGTGGGAACACTGAAGCTTTCTTT. The chain recombines TRBV29-1 with TRBJ1-1, with D uncertain. The CDR3 sequence is 13 residues long. Germline-derived CDR1 and CDR2 are SQVTM and ANQGSEA. The V end lost 5 bases, the J end lost 1 base, and 11 bases lay between the germline ends.

V is TRBV14 and J is TRBJ2-7; D possibly corresponds to TRBD2 (6 bases). The germline V and J ends were trimmed by 1 base and 5 bases, with 15 bases remaining between them. The CDR3 runs to 15 residues. Germline values: CDR1 SGHDN, CDR2 FVKESK. The CDR3 bases are TGTGCCAGCAGCCAAGTGGGGACTTCCCCCCACGAGCAGTACTTC. It yields the protein CASSQVGTSPHEQYF.

This chain links TRBV30 with TRBJ1-1; unclear D gene. V lost 7 bases, J lost 1 base, and 10 bases lay in between. This CDR3 region has 12 residues. The V gene's germline CDR1 is GTSNPN and CDR2 SVGIG (reference sequence). CDR3 region: CAYLDKNTEAFF. The CDR3 coding sequence is TGTGCCTACCTCGACAAGAACACTGAAGCTTTCTTT.

The genes are TRBV28 and TRBJ2-3; 14 positions match TRBD2. Germline V gene data show CDR1 as MDHEN and CDR2 as SYDVKM. With 4 bases clipped from V and 6 bases from J, the junction kept 6 bases outside the gene matches. The CDR3 totals 16 residues. The CDR3 region has the DNA TGTGCCAGCAGTTCGACTAGCGGGGGGGCAGGCGATACGCAGTATTTT. This translates into CASSSTSGGAGDTQYF. Full variable domain (outside the CDR3, taken from reference TRBV28 and TRBJ2-3): DVKVTQSSRYLVKRTGEKVFLECVQDMDHENMFWYRQDPGLGLRLIYFSYDVKMKEKGDIPEGYSVSREKKERFSLILESASTNQTSMYLCASSSTSGGAGDTQYFGPGTRLTVL.

The V gene is TRBV9, the J gene TRBJ2-2, with 11 bases lining up with TRBD1. Per germline, CDR1 SGDLS and CDR2 YYNGEE. This CDR3 comprises 16 residues. V was pared by 2 bases and J by 4 bases, with 4 bases of the junction left unmatched. The CDR3 DNA follows: TGTGCCAGCAGCGTTCCCGGGACAGGGGGCACCGGGGAGCTGTTTTTT. This encodes CASSVPGTGGTGELFF.

The rearrangement links TRBV10-3 to TRBJ2-3; either TRBD1 or TRBD2 may fit D (6 bases each). The CDR3 consists of 14 residues. CDR1 and CDR2 from the germline V gene are ENHRY and SYGVKD. Trimming took off 2 bases at V and 5 bases at J, with 11 bases between the two ends. CDR3: CAISEGGRGDTQYF. CDR3 bases: TGTGCCATCAGTGAGGGGGGGCGCGGAGATACGCAGTATTTT.

This clone was seen a few times. The gene calls are TRBV5-1 and TRBJ1-1; a weak D match, TRBD1 (5 bases). The V and J ends lost 0 bases and 10 bases respectively, with 16 bases between them. The CDR3 has 14 amino acids. In germline, CDR1 is SGHRS, CDR2 YFSETQ. In nucleotides, the CDR3 is TGCGCCAGCAGCTTGGAAGGGACGGCGCTGAGAGCTTTCTTT. It encodes CASSLEGTALRAFF.

This rearrangement joins TRBV10-3 to TRBJ2-7; the match to TRBD1 covers 8 bases. Germline V lookup: CDR1 ENHRY, CDR2 SYGVKD. The junction had 8 bases not matched to a gene; V was cut back by 5 bases and J by 5 bases. This CDR3 is built from 14 residues. CDR3: CAISRTGRDHEQYF. The CDR3 DNA sequence: TGTGCCATCAGTAGGACAGGGAGAGACCACGAGCAGTACTTC.

This rearrangement joins TRBV5-4 to TRBJ1-6; 9 positions agree with TRBD1. The J segment lost 10 bases and the V segment lost 7 bases, leaving 12 bases of the junction unmatched. In germline, CDR1 is SGHNT, CDR2 YYREEE (reference sequence). This CDR3 contains 15 residues. Written as DNA, the CDR3 is TGTGCCAGCGGTATTCGGACAGGGGCTCAGTCACCCCTCCACTTT. The encoded protein is CASGIRTGAQSPLHF.

This clone was seen only a few times. V and J are TRBV30 and TRBJ1-2, with D perhaps matching TRBD1 (6 bases). Germline V gene data show CDR1 as GTSNPN and CDR2 as SVGIG (reference sequence). Trimming left V 7 bases short and J 8 bases short, with 11 bases between. This CDR3 spans 10 amino acids. CDR3 sequence: CAFRGGGYTF. The CDR3 DNA follows: TGTGCCTTCAGGGGAGGGGGCTACACCTTC.

The rearrangement links TRBV5-1 to TRBJ2-5; TRBD2 matches at 7 bases. Unmatched junction bases numbered 8, after V lost 2 bases and J lost 4 bases. Germline CDR1 and CDR2: SGHRS and YFSETQ. The length of the CDR3 is 15 residues. The CDR3 here is CASSLTSDEGETQYF. In DNA, the CDR3 is TGCGCCAGCAGCTTAACTAGCGACGAAGGAGAGACCCAGTACTTC. Together with reference TRBV5-1 and TRBJ2-5, the CDR3 gives the full variable domain: KAGVTQTPRYLIKTRGQQVTLSCSPISGHRSVSWYQQTPGQGLQFLFEYFSETQRNKGNFPGRFSGRQFSNSRSEMNVSTLELGDSALYLCASSLTSDEGETQYFGPGTRLLVL.

This clone was detected once. CDR3 amino acids: CASSDTGGLEGYTF. For the CDR3, the DNA is TGTGCCAGCAGTGATACAGGGGGCCTGGAGGGCTACACCTTC. V usage is TRBV25-1 and J usage is TRBJ1-2; 9 bases agree with TRBD1. With 3 bases clipped from V and 8 bases from J, the junction kept 7 bases outside the gene matches. CDR3 length: 14 residues. Germline V CDR1 and CDR2: MGHDK, SYGVNS.

In nucleotides, the CDR3 is TGCGCCAGCAGCCAAGGTAAGGGACTCCATAGCAATCAGCCCCAGCATTTT. As protein: CASSQGKGLHSNQPQHF. The genes are TRBV4-1 and TRBJ1-5; D perhaps matches TRBD1 (5 bases). Germline CDR1 is MGHRA and CDR2 is YSYEKL. The V end lost 1 base, the J end lost 0 bases, and 13 bases lay between the germline ends. The CDR3 sequence is 17 residues long.

CDR3 amino acids: CAGRWGQPAGYTF. As DNA, the CDR3 is TGTGCCGGGAGGTGGGGACAGCCGGCTGGCTACACCTTC. The V and J genes are TRBV6-1 and TRBJ1-2, with 7 bases that match TRBD1. Germline CDR1 is MNHNS and CDR2 is SASEGT. The CDR3 extends over 13 amino acids. The J segment lost 7 bases and the V segment lost 11 bases, leaving 13 bases of the junction unmatched.

This sequence joins TRBV2 and TRBJ2-1; unclear D gene. The CDR3 is 12 residues long. Germline assignment: CDR1 SNHLY and CDR2 FYNNEI. The germline V and J ends were trimmed by 3 bases and 8 bases, with 8 bases remaining between them. DNA for the CDR3: TGTGCCAGCAGTGAGACGGGTTATGAGCAGTTCTTC. Translation gives CASSETGYEQFF.

The chain has TRBV11-2 and TRBJ2-2; unclear D gene. The CDR3 covers 14 residues. V was trimmed by 3 bases and J by 4 bases, leaving 9 bases between them. The germline V gene has CDR1 SGHAT and CDR2 FQNNGV. The chain's CDR3 is CASSLGEFTGELFF. CDR3 sequence (DNA): TGTGCCAGCAGCTTGGGTGAATTCACCGGGGAGCTGTTTTTT.

The V gene is TRBV4-1, the J gene TRBJ2-5; the match to TRBD2 covers 10 bases. The CDR3 consists of 16 residues. The trim removed 3 bases at V and 2 bases at J, leaving 6 bases unmatched. Germline CDR1 MGHRA, CDR2 YSYEKL. CDR3 residues: CASSHRAGGPQETQYF. The CDR3 bases are TGCGCCAGCAGCCACCGAGCGGGGGGGCCGCAAGAGACCCAGTACTTC.

The rearrangement uses TRBV15 and TRBJ1-5, with TRBD1 matching 8 bases. Germline V lookup: CDR1 LNHNV, CDR2 YYDKDF (reference sequence). Trimming cost V 3 bases and J 9 bases; bases outside gene matches: 10. The CDR3 spans 15 residues. The CDR3 nucleotides read TGTGCCACCAGCAGGGCAAAACAGGGGGAAGCGCCCCAGCATTTT. Protein: CATSRAKQGEAPQHF.

The chain links TRBV27 to TRBJ2-1; unclear D gene. In germline, CDR1 is MNHEY, CDR2 SMNVEV (reference sequence). The germline V and J ends were trimmed by 0 bases and 4 bases, with 4 bases remaining between them. The CDR3 spans 13 residues. CDR3 bases: TGTGCCAGCAGTTTATCGTGGTACAATGAGCAGTTCTTC. It is translated as CASSLSWYNEQFF.

The chain combines TRBV5-6 with TRBJ2-3; D may be TRBD2 (6 bases). Trimming removed 0 bases from V and 2 bases from J, with 10 bases in between. The germline CDR1 and CDR2 sequences are SGHDT and YYEEEE. The CDR3 is 15 amino acids. CDR3 sequence reads: CASSLGGLDTDTQYF. CDR3 DNA: TGTGCCAGCAGCTTGGGGGGACTTGACACAGATACGCAGTATTTT.